Below, 23 T cell receptor beta chains from the same sample are listed, as sequenced in a study of T cell responses to AZD1222 COVID-19 vaccine. Libraries were prepared by immunoSEQ multiplex PCR; TCRdb keeps only in-frame clonotypes and omits some of them. This sample has tens of thousands of clones, with around 90% found just once. Sequenced material: peripheral blood, taken on day 0 of AZD1222 vaccination. The source is an adult in good health.

As DNA, the CDR3 is TGTGCCAGCAGCTTTCTGGGGGCAGACTATGGCTACACCTTC. Protein product: CASSFLGADYGYTF. V and J are TRBV11-2 and TRBJ1-2, with D perhaps matching TRBD1 (6 bases). CDR1 is SGHAT and CDR2 is FQNNGV in the germline V gene. V gave up 3 bases and J gave up 3 bases, with 11 bases separating them. The length of the CDR3 is 14 residues.

The V call is TRBV9, the J call TRBJ1-1; D gene ambiguous. Germline V gene sequence: CDR1 SGDLS, CDR2 YYNGEE. CDR3 length equals 15 residues. V was pared by 0 bases and J by 3 bases, with 12 bases between. CDR3 protein: CASSVVIGVYTEAFF. The CDR3 coding sequence is TGTGCCAGCAGCGTAGTAATTGGGGTTTACACTGAAGCTTTCTTT.

J is TRBJ1-1 and V is TRBV2; no reliable D call. V lost 7 bases to trimming and J lost 6 bases, with 18 bases between them. Germline V lookup: CDR1 SNHLY, CDR2 FYNNEI. The CDR3 covers 14 residues. The CDR3 sequence is CASTSRTSLPEAFF. Written as DNA, the CDR3 is TGTGCCAGCACGTCCCGGACCTCTCTGCCTGAAGCTTTCTTT. The full variable domain, its missing parts supplied by reference TRBV2 and TRBJ1-1, is EPEVTQTPSHQVTQMGQEVILRCVPISNHLYFYWYRQILGQKVEFLVSFYNNEISEKSEIFDDQFSVERPDGSNFTLKIRSTKLEDSAMYFCASTSRTSLPEAFFGQGTRLTVV.

The chain employs TRBV5-1 and TRBJ1-1; D not resolved. V shed 4 bases and J shed 5 bases, with 3 bases lying between them. This CDR3 has 10 residues. Germline V gene lookup returns CDR1 SGHRS and CDR2 YFSETQ. The CDR3: CASSGTEAFF. CDR3 nucleotide sequence: TGCGCCAGCAGCGGGACTGAAGCTTTCTTT. The whole variable domain, remainder taken from reference TRBV5-1 and TRBJ1-1, is KAGVTQTPRYLIKTRGQQVTLSCSPISGHRSVSWYQQTPGQGLQFLFEYFSETQRNKGNFPGRFSGRQFSNSRSEMNVSTLELGDSALYLCASSGTEAFFGQGTRLTVV.

The chain recombines TRBV2 with TRBJ1-1, with 8 positions matching TRBD1. The CDR3 covers 14 residues. J lost 5 bases, V lost 7 bases, and 9 bases had no gene match. CDR1 and CDR2 (germline): SNHLY, FYNNEI. The CDR3 nucleotides are TGTGCCAGCAAACCGACAGGGGATAATACTGAAGCTTTCTTT. It translates to CASKPTGDNTEAFF. Full variable domain (outside the CDR3, taken from reference TRBV2 and TRBJ1-1): EPEVTQTPSHQVTQMGQEVILRCVPISNHLYFYWYRQILGQKVEFLVSFYNNEISEKSEIFDDQFSVERPDGSNFTLKIRSTKLEDSAMYFCASKPTGDNTEAFFGQGTRLTVV.

The chain joins TRBV12-3 or TRBV12-4 to TRBJ1-2; no reliable D call. Trimming took 2 bases from V and 6 from J, leaving 4 bases between them. The CDR3 covers 11 residues. CDR3: CASSLTHGYTF. The CDR3 coding sequence is TGTGCCAGCAGTTTAACCCATGGCTACACCTTC.

This clone was recorded only once. The J gene is TRBJ1-1, the V gene TRBV10-3, with 7 bases lining up with TRBD1. CDR3 length equals 13 residues. Trimming removed 6 bases from V and 5 bases from J; junction bases left unmatched: 6. Germline-derived CDR1 and CDR2 are ENHRY and SYGVKD. The CDR3 spells CAISKTGETEAFF. Written as DNA, the CDR3 is TGTGCCATCAGCAAAACAGGGGAAACTGAAGCTTTCTTT.

The chain links TRBV9 to TRBJ2-2; the match to TRBD2 covers 9 bases. The J segment lost 6 bases and the V segment lost 0 bases, leaving 3 bases of the junction unmatched. The length of the CDR3 is 15 residues. The germline gives CDR1 SGDLS, CDR2 YYNGEE. CDR3 residues: CASSVGLAVSGELFF. The CDR3 coding sequence is TGTGCCAGCAGCGTAGGACTAGCGGTATCCGGGGAGCTGTTTTTT.

The CDR3 is CASRAGYGYTF. CDR3 sequence (DNA): TGTGCCTCCAGGGCAGGGTATGGCTACACCTTC. The chain is built from TRBV30 and TRBJ1-2, with D possibly matching TRBD1 (5 bases). The germline V gene encodes CDR1 GTSNPN and CDR2 SVGIG (reference sequence). Trimming cost V 7 bases and J 5 bases, with 11 bases left between them. The CDR3 runs 11 residues.

The chain uses TRBV10-1 and TRBJ2-7; tentatively, D is TRBD2 (5 bases). Germline CDR1 WNHNN, CDR2 SYGVQD (reference sequence). The ends were cut back, 4 bases at V and 4 bases at J, with 5 bases in the middle. CDR3 length: 11 amino acids. The CDR3 loop reads CASSAGYEQYF. The CDR3 coding sequence is TGCGCCAGCAGTGCGGGATACGAGCAGTACTTC.

V gene TRBV6-4 combines with J gene TRBJ1-1, with no clear D. V was trimmed by 1 base and J by 0 bases, leaving 3 bases between them. Germline V gene lookup returns CDR1 MRHNA and CDR2 SNTAGT. The CDR3 sequence is 13 residues long. The CDR3 is CASSDWMNTEAFF. As DNA, the CDR3 is TGTGCCAGCAGTGACTGGATGAACACTGAAGCTTTCTTT.

This chain links TRBV9 with TRBJ1-5; 7 bases line up with TRBD1. Losses at the gene ends were 0 bases for V and 8 bases for J; bases not matched to a gene: 5. CDR1 and CDR2 from the germline V gene are SGDLS and YYNGEE. There are 14 residues in the CDR3. CDR3 residues: CASSVEGGGEPQHF. The CDR3 DNA sequence: TGTGCCAGCAGCGTAGAGGGAGGGGGCGAGCCCCAGCATTTT.

This clone was detected once. The chain couples TRBV5-6 to TRBJ1-2; 9 bases line up with TRBD1. The V and J ends lost 3 bases and 3 bases, in that order; junction bases with no gene match: 3. The V gene's germline CDR1 is SGHDT and CDR2 YYEEEE. CDR3 size: 14 residues. The CDR3 spells CASSWDRADYGYTF. Here the CDR3 DNA reads TGTGCCAGCAGCTGGGACAGGGCGGACTATGGCTACACCTTC. Filled out from reference TRBV5-6 and TRBJ1-2, the complete variable domain reads DAGVTQSPTHLIKTRGQQVTLRCSPKSGHDTVSWYQQALGQGPQFIFQYYEEEERQRGNFPDRFSGHQFPNYSSELNVNALLLGDSALYLCASSWDRADYGYTFGSGTRLTVV.

This chain connects TRBV28 to TRBJ1-5; D unclear. From germline, CDR1 is MDHEN and CDR2 SYDVKM. Trimming removed 2 bases at V and 2 bases at J, with 10 bases between. The CDR3 totals 15 residues. CDR3 DNA: TGTGCCAGCAGTTTAATCAGTGAGGGCAATCAGCCCCAGCATTTT. Protein product: CASSLISEGNQPQHF. Supplemented by reference TRBV28 and TRBJ1-5, the full variable domain reads DVKVTQSSRYLVKRTGEKVFLECVQDMDHENMFWYRQDPGLGLRLIYFSYDVKMKEKGDIPEGYSVSREKKERFSLILESASTNQTSMYLCASSLISEGNQPQHFGDGTRLSIL.

This clone was counted once. The V gene is TRBV6-5, the J gene TRBJ2-3; no reliable D call. Germline V lookup: CDR1 MNHEY, CDR2 SVGAGI. Deletions cut 2 bases from V and 0 bases from J, with 6 bases between. The CDR3 contains 14 residues. CDR3 amino acids: CASSYEASTDTQYF. CDR3 nucleotides: TGTGCCAGCAGTTACGAAGCTAGCACAGATACGCAGTATTTT.

The chain recombines TRBV3-1 (or the pseudogene TRBV3-2) with TRBJ2-7, with 10 bases identical to TRBD1. Per germline, CDR1 LGHDT and CDR2 YNNKEL (reference sequence). J lost 2 bases, V lost 4 bases, and 2 bases had no gene match. CDR3 length: 14 residues. DNA for the CDR3: TGTGCCAGCAGCCTAGGACAGGGGGCCTACGAGCAGTACTTC. Amino acid sequence: CASSLGQGAYEQYF.

The gene calls are TRBV18 and TRBJ1-2; weak D call: TRBD1 (5 bases). In germline, CDR1 is KGHSH, CDR2 LQKENI. The CDR3 consists of 15 residues. V lost 0 bases to trimming and J lost 3 bases, with 11 bases between them. The CDR3 sequence: CASSPPRVSDYGYTF. CDR3 DNA sequence: TGTGCCAGCTCACCACCCAGGGTGTCTGACTATGGCTACACCTTC.

The genes are TRBV12-3 or TRBV12-4 and TRBJ2-3; D possibly uses TRBD1 or TRBD2 (5 bases each). V lost 6 bases, J lost 3 bases, and 10 bases lay in between. The CDR3 spans 13 residues. The CDR3 DNA follows: TGTGCCAGCAGCAGGGACCAAACAGATACGCAGTATTTT. It yields the protein CASSRDQTDTQYF.

The rearrangement uses TRBV3-1 (or the pseudogene TRBV3-2) and TRBJ1-2, with TRBD1 identical over 7 bases. The length of the CDR3 is 16 residues. Trimming took 2 bases from V and 4 from J; bases not matched to a gene: 10. CDR1 and CDR2 (germline): LGHDT, YNNKEL (reference sequence). The CDR3 nucleotides are TGTGCCAGCAGCCAAAAGATGGTACAGGGGAGCTATGGCTACACCTTC. Protein: CASSQKMVQGSYGYTF.

The V call is TRBV7-2, the J call TRBJ2-2; D gene ambiguous. CDR3 length equals 15 residues. Trimming stripped 3 bases from V and 0 bases from J, with 8 bases between. Germline V lookup: CDR1 SGHTA, CDR2 FQGNSA. CDR3 sequence: CASSFRPPNTGELFF. The CDR3, as DNA: TGTGCCAGCAGCTTCCGGCCCCCGAACACCGGGGAGCTGTTTTTT.

The chain carries TRBV5-1 and TRBJ1-1, with D possibly matching TRBD1 (5 bases). The CDR3 has 14 residues. Per the germline V gene, CDR1 is SGHRS and CDR2 is YFSETQ. Trimming took 5 bases from V and 0 from J, leaving 11 bases between them. For the CDR3, the DNA is TGCGCCAGCAGGAGAGACAGCTTGAACACTGAAGCTTTCTTT. Translated, it gives CASRRDSLNTEAFF.

J is TRBJ1-1 and V is TRBV24-1; 7 positions match TRBD1. This CDR3 has 12 amino acids. J lost 11 bases, V lost 4 bases, and 6 bases had no gene match. In germline, CDR1 is KGHDR, CDR2 SFDVKD. The CDR3 region is CATSDSDRVAFF. CDR3 sequence (DNA): TGTGCCACCAGTGACTCTGACAGGGTTGCTTTCTTT.

Many counts were recorded for this clone. This rearrangement joins TRBV5-1 to TRBJ2-1; perhaps TRBD1 as D (6 bases). The CDR3 consists of 15 residues. Trimming shortened V by 0 bases and J by 8 bases, and 15 bases separated the two germline ends. The V gene's germline CDR1 is SGHRS and CDR2 YFSETQ. CDR3 bases: TGCGCCAGCAGCTTGGGGCAGGGGATCGGCGATGAGCAGTTCTTC. It translates to CASSLGQGIGDEQFF.